These 24 T cell receptor beta chains came from one sample sequenced in a study of shared clonotypes between healthy human individuals. The table came from immunoSEQ multiplex PCR; TCRdb's copy has only in-frame clones and leaves some out. In the table there are 550,000 to 700,000 clones, roughly 73% of which are singletons. The material sequenced was memory CD4+ T cells sorted from blood. Described subset: CD45RA-negative fraction. The receptors were sampled from a woman aged 25 to 45 in good health.

The chain combines TRBV6-5 with TRBJ1-1; no clear D gene. Trimming shortened V by 6 bases and J by 7 bases, and 15 bases separated the two germline ends. The V gene's germline CDR1 is MNHEY and CDR2 SVGAGI. The CDR3 contains 13 residues. CDR3 coding DNA: TGTGCCAGCAGGCTGGACGCGGGCCGTGAAGCTTTCTTT. This encodes CASRLDAGREAFF.

The chain combines TRBV7-9 with TRBJ1-1; D uncertain. CDR3 length: 15 residues. From germline, CDR1 is SEHNR and CDR2 FQNEAQ (reference sequence). The V gene lost 4 bases and the J gene lost 0 bases, with 12 bases spanning the gap. In DNA, the CDR3 is TGTGCCAGCAGCTCCGACATGGTCATGAACACTGAAGCTTTCTTT. It encodes CASSSDMVMNTEAFF.

This chain connects TRBV28 to TRBJ1-2; tentatively, D is TRBD1 (6 bases). Germline V gene sequence: CDR1 MDHEN, CDR2 SYDVKM. The CDR3 sequence is 13 residues long. Trimming took off 4 bases at V and 1 base at J, with 7 bases between the two ends. The CDR3, as DNA: TGTGCCAGCAGTTCAGGGGTTAACTATGGCTACACCTTC. It encodes CASSSGVNYGYTF.

The J gene is TRBJ2-7, the V gene TRBV2; no reliable D call. Trimming took off 7 bases at V and 6 bases at J, with 16 bases between the two ends. Germline V gives CDR1 SNHLY, CDR2 FYNNEI. The CDR3 length is 13 residues. CDR3 sequence (DNA): TGTGCCAGCAAAGCGAAGGCCGGAAGCGAGCAGTACTTC. Amino acid sequence: CASKAKAGSEQYF.

The rearrangement uses TRBV30 and TRBJ1-2, with D possibly TRBD1 on 5 matching bases. V lost 4 bases, J lost 5 bases, and 14 bases lay in between. Germline V gene lookup returns CDR1 GTSNPN and CDR2 SVGIG (reference sequence). The length of the CDR3 is 13 residues. The DNA for the CDR3 is TGTGCCTGGAAGTGGCTTGGGGGATATGGCTACACCTTC. Protein: CAWKWLGGYGYTF.

The J gene is TRBJ1-4, the V gene TRBV9; the D is unclear. V shed 5 bases and J shed 8 bases, with 4 bases lying between them. This CDR3 is 10 amino acids long. Germline CDR1 and CDR2: SGDLS and YYNGEE. CDR3 in DNA: TGTGCCAGCAGTGGCGAAAAACTGTTTTTT. Translation: CASSGEKLFF. Full variable domain (rest looked up from reference TRBV9 and TRBJ1-4): DSGVTQTPKHLITATGQRVTLRCSPRSGDLSVYWYQQSLDQGLQFLIQYYNGEERAKGNILERFSAQQFPDLHSELNLSSLELGDSALYFCASSGEKLFFGSGTQLSVL.

The V call is TRBV4-2, the J call TRBJ2-1; TRBD2 aligns across 8 bases. The junction had 11 bases not matched to a gene; V was cut back by 4 bases and J by 0 bases. The germline V gene has CDR1 LGHNA and CDR2 YNFKEQ. This CDR3 region has 18 residues. CDR3 in amino acids: CASSPAVPGGDSYNEQFF. The DNA for the CDR3 is TGTGCCAGCAGCCCAGCGGTTCCCGGGGGGGACTCCTACAATGAGCAGTTCTTC.

The rearrangement joins TRBV5-1 to TRBJ2-2, with D tentatively TRBD2 (6 bases). V was trimmed by 8 bases and J by 2 bases, leaving 13 bases between them. The CDR3 is made up of 14 amino acids. The germline V gene has CDR1 SGHRS and CDR2 YFSETQ. CDR3 nucleotides: TGCGCCAGTGGCGGGGTACTTAACACCGGGGAGCTGTTTTTT. As protein: CASGGVLNTGELFF.

This sequence joins TRBV28 and TRBJ2-7; 9 bases agree with TRBD1. Losses at the gene ends were 7 bases for V and 7 bases for J; bases not matched to a gene: 11. The germline V gene encodes CDR1 MDHEN and CDR2 SYDVKM. CDR3 size: 14 residues. The CDR3 DNA sequence: TGTGCCAGCACAAGCCCGGGACAGGGAGATGAGCAGTACTTC. Its translation is CASTSPGQGDEQYF.

This clone was detected once. The chain is built from TRBV29-1 and TRBJ2-7; TRBD2 agrees at 11 bases. The CDR3 runs 15 residues. Germline loops: CDR1 SQVTM, CDR2 ANQGSEA. Trimming at V came to 4 bases and at J to 4 bases, leaving 9 bases not matched to a gene. CDR3 in amino acids: CSVADLAGGRYEQYF. DNA of the CDR3: TGCAGCGTTGCTGATCTAGCGGGAGGACGGTACGAGCAGTACTTC.

V is TRBV6-1 and J is TRBJ2-7; TRBD2 might be the D (5 bases). V was shortened by 6 bases and J by 12 bases, with 24 bases between the two germline ends. From germline, CDR1 is MNHNS and CDR2 SASEGT. The CDR3 is 14 residues long. CDR3 DNA: TGTGCCAGCAGAAGCAACATCCAGTCAGGAGAGGGGTACTTC. Translated: CASRSNIQSGEGYF.

This clone was recorded once. The chain has TRBV28 and TRBJ2-2; TRBD2 agrees at 9 bases. This CDR3 spans 15 amino acids. Germline V gene sequence: CDR1 MDHEN, CDR2 SYDVKM. Trimming took 2 bases from V and 4 from J; bases not matched to a gene: 2. The CDR3 spells CASSLGAGGTGELFF. In DNA form, the CDR3 reads TGTGCCAGCAGTTTAGGAGCGGGAGGCACCGGGGAGCTGTTTTTT.

Points on this clone: Other DNA sequences in this specimen translate into the identical CDR3. The chain employs TRBV4-1 and TRBJ2-5; 8 bases align to TRBD2. This CDR3 is built from 15 residues. Germline V gene sequence: CDR1 MGHRA, CDR2 YSYEKL. Germline trimming cut 1 base from V and 4 bases from J; bases unmatched to any gene: 5. CDR3 DNA: TGCGCCAGCAGCCAAGGACGCCTAGCGGGAGAGACCCAGTACTTC. It yields the protein CASSQGRLAGETQYF.

This chain uses TRBV7-9 with TRBJ2-3; D may be TRBD1 (5 bases). This CDR3 spans 16 amino acids. Trimming removed 3 bases from V and 2 bases from J, with 15 bases in between. Germline V gene sequence: CDR1 SEHNR, CDR2 FQNEAQ (reference sequence). The CDR3 here is CASSFFNRLDTDTQYF. CDR3 bases: TGTGCCAGCAGCTTCTTCAACAGGCTAGACACAGATACGCAGTATTTT.

The genes are TRBV14 and TRBJ2-3, with D maybe TRBD2 (6 bases). V was shortened by 1 base and J by 1 base, with 9 bases between the two germline ends. Per germline, CDR1 SGHDN and CDR2 FVKESK. The CDR3 runs to 15 residues. The CDR3 region has the DNA TGTGCCAGCAGCCAAGCCATAGCGGGCACAGATACGCAGTATTTT. The encoded protein is CASSQAIAGTDTQYF. Complete variable domain (other parts from reference TRBV14 and TRBJ2-3): EAGVTQFPSHSVIEKGQTVTLRCDPISGHDNLYWYRRVMGKEIKFLLHFVKESKQDESGMPNNRFLAERTGGTYSTLKVQPAELEDSGVYFCASSQAIAGTDTQYFGPGTRLTVL.

CDR3 residues: CASSLAPGLQETQYF. The DNA for the CDR3 is TGCGCCAGCAGCTTGGCCCCGGGTTTACAAGAGACCCAGTACTTC. V usage is TRBV5-1 and J usage is TRBJ2-5, with no clear D. This CDR3 region has 15 residues. Germline V lookup: CDR1 SGHRS, CDR2 YFSETQ. V was shortened by 0 bases and J by 2 bases, with 11 bases between the two germline ends.

This clone was found a few times. The V call is TRBV4-1, the J call TRBJ2-2, with D perhaps TRBD2 (6 bases). CDR1 is MGHRA, CDR2 YSYEKL, per germline. Trimming removed 3 bases at V and 1 base at J, with 18 bases between. The CDR3 is 18 residues long. CDR3: CASSQTRLRRENTGELFF. DNA of the CDR3: TGCGCCAGCAGCCAGACCCGGTTGCGGCGGGAGAACACCGGGGAGCTGTTTTTT.

The gene calls are TRBV7-5 and TRBJ2-5; TRBD2, the table's D call, lacks a check against the DNA. The last part of the DNA fits TRBJ2-7 better; the J call may be wrong. TRBV7-5 is shown as a pseudogene. The CDR3 contains 15 residues. The chain's CDR3 is CVRSPKTSGGYEQYF. In DNA, the CDR3 is TGTGTCAGAAGCCCGAAGACTAGCGGAGGCTACGAGCAGTACTTC.

V gene TRBV9 combines with J gene TRBJ1-1; D is unclear. CDR3 length equals 14 residues. Germline V lookup: CDR1 SGDLS, CDR2 YYNGEE. V lost 6 bases and J 7 bases, leaving 19 bases between the germline ends. The CDR3 sequence: CASTRTGFSNEAFF. CDR3 DNA sequence: TGTGCCAGCACCCGTACTGGGTTTTCGAATGAAGCTTTCTTT.

A remark on this clone: Other DNA sequences in the sample encode the same CDR3. Here the CDR3 DNA reads TGCGCCAGCAGCCGGGAATTCACAGATACGCAGTATTTT. This encodes CASSREFTDTQYF. The J gene is TRBJ2-3, the V gene TRBV5-1, with a weak D call TRBD2 (5 bases). The CDR3 length is 13 residues. The V end was cut by 4 bases, the J end by 2 bases, with 8 bases between. Germline values: CDR1 SGHRS, CDR2 YFSETQ.

This chain links TRBV9 with TRBJ2-3, with 8 bases fitting TRBD2. The CDR3 totals 17 residues. Germline CDR1 is SGDLS and CDR2 is YYNGEE. The ends lost 4 bases at V and 7 bases at J; junction bases unmatched: 17. The CDR3 DNA follows: TGTGCCAGCAGCCCGAGGGCTGTCAGCGGGAGCTTAAATACGCAGTATTTT. Translating gives CASSPRAVSGSLNTQYF.

V and J are TRBV19 and TRBJ1-3; D is ambiguous. Trimming cost V 1 base and J 0 bases, with 7 bases left between them. Germline CDR1 reads LNHDA; CDR2 reads SQIVND (reference sequence). This CDR3 comprises 15 residues. CDR3 residues: CASSIGGVSGNTIYF. The CDR3 DNA reads as TGTGCCAGTAGTATAGGTGGAGTCTCTGGAAACACCATATATTTT.

The chain's CDR3 is CATHTGGSGNTIYF. The CDR3 bases are TGTGCCACCCACACAGGAGGCTCTGGAAACACCATATATTTT. The chain recombines TRBV19 with TRBJ1-3; possible D gene TRBD1, 5 bases. Trimming shortened V by 10 bases and J by 0 bases, and 13 bases separated the two germline ends. Germline V lookup: CDR1 LNHDA, CDR2 SQIVND (reference sequence). The CDR3 is made up of 14 amino acids. The full variable domain, with the rest looked up from reference TRBV19 and TRBJ1-3, is DGGITQSPKYLFRKEGQNVTLSCEQNLNHDAMYWYRQDPGQGLRLIYYSQIVNDFQKGDIAEGYSVSREKKESFPLTVTSAQKNPTAFYLCATHTGGSGNTIYFGEGSWLTVV.

A single count supports this clone. The V call is TRBV6-5, the J call TRBJ1-2; 9 bases map to TRBD1. The CDR3 runs to 14 residues. The germline V gene encodes CDR1 MNHEY and CDR2 SVGAGI. V lost 10 bases, J lost 5 bases, and 11 bases stayed unmatched. The CDR3: CAIRPGTGLYGYTF. CDR3 in DNA: TGTGCCATCAGGCCCGGGACAGGGCTTTATGGCTACACCTTC.